Reported below is one T cell receptor beta chain. The PCR had 60 Vbeta and 13 Jbeta primers. TCRdb's copy holds only in-frame clones and misses some; the assay was immunoSEQ multiplex PCR. Of 100,000 to 140,000 clones in the sample, roughly 80% were seen once. The data are from a study of cytomegalovirus exposure and HLA in healthy donors. The germline gives CDR1 SGHTA, CDR2 FQGNSA. The CDR3 is 14 residues long. With V trimmed by 5 bases and J by 4 bases, 6 bases remained unmatched. The clonotype was recovered from a man aged 30-40 years in good health and CMV-seronegative. V gene TRBV7-2 combines with J gene TRBJ2-5, with 8 bases that match TRBD2. The sequencing input was PBMCs. For the CDR3, the DNA is TGTGCCAGCAGCGCGCGGGGGGTAAGAGAGACCCAGTACTTC. It specifies CASSARGVRETQYF.